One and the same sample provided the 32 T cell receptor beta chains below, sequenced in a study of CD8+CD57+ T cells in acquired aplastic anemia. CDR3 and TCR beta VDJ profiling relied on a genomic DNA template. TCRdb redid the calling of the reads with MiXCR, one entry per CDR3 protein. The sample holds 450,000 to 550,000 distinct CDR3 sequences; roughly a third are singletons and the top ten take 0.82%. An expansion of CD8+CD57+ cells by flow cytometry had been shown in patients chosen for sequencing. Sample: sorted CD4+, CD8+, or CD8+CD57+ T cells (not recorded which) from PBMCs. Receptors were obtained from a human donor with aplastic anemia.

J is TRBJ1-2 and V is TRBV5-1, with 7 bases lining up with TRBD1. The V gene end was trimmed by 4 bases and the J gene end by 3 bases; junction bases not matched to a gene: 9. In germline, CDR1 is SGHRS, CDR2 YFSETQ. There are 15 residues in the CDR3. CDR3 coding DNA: TGCGCCAGCAGCCTAACTGGTACAGGGGACTATGGCTACACCTTC. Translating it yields CASSLTGTGDYGYTF.

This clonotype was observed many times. This CDR3 is CAISDGGRHTEAFF. CDR3 bases: TGTGCCATCAGTGATGGGGGGCGGCACACTGAAGCTTTCTTT. This rearrangement joins TRBV10-3 to TRBJ1-1; perhaps TRBD1 as D (6 bases). The CDR3 is 14 amino acids. V gave up 3 bases and J gave up 3 bases, with 11 bases separating them. Germline-derived CDR1 and CDR2 are ENHRY and SYGVKD.

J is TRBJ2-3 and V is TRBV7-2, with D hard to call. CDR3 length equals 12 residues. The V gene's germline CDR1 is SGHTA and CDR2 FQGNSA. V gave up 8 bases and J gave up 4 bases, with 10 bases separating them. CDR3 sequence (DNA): TGTGCCAGCCGGGCGTTGGCAGATACGCAGTATTTT. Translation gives CASRALADTQYF.

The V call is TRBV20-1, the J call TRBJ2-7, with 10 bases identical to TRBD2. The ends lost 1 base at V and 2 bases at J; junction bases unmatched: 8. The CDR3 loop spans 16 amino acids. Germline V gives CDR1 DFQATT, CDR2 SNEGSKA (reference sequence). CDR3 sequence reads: CSARGERGGATYEQYF. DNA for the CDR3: TGCAGTGCTAGAGGGGAGCGGGGGGGTGCGACCTACGAGCAGTACTTC.

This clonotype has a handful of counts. DNA of the CDR3: TGTGCCAGCAGTTACGCCGTCGCGTCTGTCGCCTACGAGCAGTACTTC. Its translation: CASSYAVASVAYEQYF. The V call is TRBV6-5, the J call TRBJ2-7; D is ambiguous. V was shortened by 2 bases and J by 2 bases, with 16 bases between the two germline ends. Germline lookup yields CDR1 MNHEY and CDR2 SVGAGI. The CDR3 covers 16 residues.

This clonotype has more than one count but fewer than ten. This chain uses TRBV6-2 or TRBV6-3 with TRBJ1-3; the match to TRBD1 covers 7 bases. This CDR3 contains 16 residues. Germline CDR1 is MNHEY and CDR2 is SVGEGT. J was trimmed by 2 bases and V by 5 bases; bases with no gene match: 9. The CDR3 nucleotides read TGTGCCAGCAGTCTACCCCAACAGGGGACTGGAAACACCATATATTTT. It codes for CASSLPQQGTGNTIYF.

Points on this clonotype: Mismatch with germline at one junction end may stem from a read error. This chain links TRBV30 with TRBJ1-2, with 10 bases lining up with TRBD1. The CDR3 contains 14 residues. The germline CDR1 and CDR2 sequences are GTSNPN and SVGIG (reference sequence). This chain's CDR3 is CAWGRDRGYYGYAF. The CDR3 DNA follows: TGTGCCTGGGGCCGGGACAGGGGTTACTATGGCTACGCCTTC.

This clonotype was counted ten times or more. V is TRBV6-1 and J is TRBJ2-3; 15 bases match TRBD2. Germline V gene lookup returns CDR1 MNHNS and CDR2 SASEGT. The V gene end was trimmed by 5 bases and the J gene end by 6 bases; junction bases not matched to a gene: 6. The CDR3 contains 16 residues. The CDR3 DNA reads TGTGCCAGCAGTAGGACTAGCGGGGGGGCCGTGGATACGCAGTATTTT. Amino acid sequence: CASSRTSGGAVDTQYF.

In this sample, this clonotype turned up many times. CDR3 loop: CATSGALAGNTGELFF. The CDR3 nucleotides are TGTGCCACCAGTGGGGCGCTAGCGGGGAACACCGGGGAGCTGTTTTTT. This chain uses TRBV24-1 with TRBJ2-2; 8 bases map to TRBD2. Germline CDR1 reads KGHDR; CDR2 reads SFDVKD. The CDR3 has 16 residues. Trimming cost V 5 bases and J 1 base; bases outside gene matches: 5.

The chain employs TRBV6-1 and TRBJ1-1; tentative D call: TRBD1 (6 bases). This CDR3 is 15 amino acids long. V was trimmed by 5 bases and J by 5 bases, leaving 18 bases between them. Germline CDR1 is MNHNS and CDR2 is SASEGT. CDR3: CASSQGWGSWTEAFF. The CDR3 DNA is TGTGCCAGCAGTCAGGGGTGGGGGTCATGGACTGAAGCTTTCTTT.

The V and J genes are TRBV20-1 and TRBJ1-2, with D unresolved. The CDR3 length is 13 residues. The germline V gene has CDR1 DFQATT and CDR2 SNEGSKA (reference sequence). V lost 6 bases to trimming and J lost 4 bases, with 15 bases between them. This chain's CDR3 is CSALDGRAYGYTF. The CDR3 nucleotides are TGCAGTGCCCTGGACGGGAGGGCCTATGGCTACACCTTC.

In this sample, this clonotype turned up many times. CDR3: CSANRPDTIYF. As DNA, the CDR3 is TGCAGTGCGAACAGGCCTGACACCATATATTTT. The J gene is TRBJ1-3, the V gene TRBV20-1; possibly TRBD1 for D (5 bases). V was trimmed by 6 bases and J by 8 bases, leaving 11 bases between them. Germline loops: CDR1 DFQATT, CDR2 SNEGSKA (reference sequence). The CDR3 has 11 amino acids.

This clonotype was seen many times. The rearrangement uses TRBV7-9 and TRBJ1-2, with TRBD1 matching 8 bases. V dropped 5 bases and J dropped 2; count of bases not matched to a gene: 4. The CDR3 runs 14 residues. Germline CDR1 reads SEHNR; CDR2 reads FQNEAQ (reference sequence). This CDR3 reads CASSPPGGNYGYTF. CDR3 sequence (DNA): TGTGCCAGCAGCCCCCCAGGGGGCAACTATGGCTACACCTTC.

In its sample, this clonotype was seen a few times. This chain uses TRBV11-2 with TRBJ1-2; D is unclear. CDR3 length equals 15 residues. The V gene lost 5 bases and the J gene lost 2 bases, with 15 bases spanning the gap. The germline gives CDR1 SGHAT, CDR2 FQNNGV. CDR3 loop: CASSPTQGGNYGYTF. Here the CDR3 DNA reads TGTGCCAGCAGCCCCACCCAAGGTGGAAACTATGGCTACACCTTC.

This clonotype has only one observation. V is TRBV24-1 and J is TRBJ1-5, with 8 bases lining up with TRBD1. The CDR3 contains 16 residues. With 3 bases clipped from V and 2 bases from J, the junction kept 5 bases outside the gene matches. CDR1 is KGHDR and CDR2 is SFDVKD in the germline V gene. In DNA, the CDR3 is TGTGCCACCAGTGATCCCAAGACAGGGGGCAATCAGCCCCAGCATTTT. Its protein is CATSDPKTGGNQPQHF.

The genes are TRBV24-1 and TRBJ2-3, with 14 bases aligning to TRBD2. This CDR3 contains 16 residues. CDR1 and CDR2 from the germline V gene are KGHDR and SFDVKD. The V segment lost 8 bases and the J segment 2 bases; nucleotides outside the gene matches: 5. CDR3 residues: CATTGTSGGYTDTQYF. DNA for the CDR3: TGTGCCACCACCGGGACTAGCGGGGGATACACAGATACGCAGTATTTT.

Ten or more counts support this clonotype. The CDR3 DNA reads TGCAGCGTTGTGGGGGAAGGAAACACCATATATTTT. Translation gives CSVVGEGNTIYF. The chain couples TRBV29-1 to TRBJ1-3; possible D gene TRBD1, 5 bases. Germline CDR1 reads SQVTM; CDR2 reads ANQGSEA. V dropped 4 bases and J dropped 4 bases, with 8 bases sitting between them. CDR3 length equals 12 residues.

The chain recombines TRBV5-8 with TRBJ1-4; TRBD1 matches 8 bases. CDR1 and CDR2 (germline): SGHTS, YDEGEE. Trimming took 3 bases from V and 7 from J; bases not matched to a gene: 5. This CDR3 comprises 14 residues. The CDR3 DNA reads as TGTGCCAGCAGCTCGACAGGGGTTCGTGAAAAACTGTTTTTT. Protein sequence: CASSSTGVREKLFF.

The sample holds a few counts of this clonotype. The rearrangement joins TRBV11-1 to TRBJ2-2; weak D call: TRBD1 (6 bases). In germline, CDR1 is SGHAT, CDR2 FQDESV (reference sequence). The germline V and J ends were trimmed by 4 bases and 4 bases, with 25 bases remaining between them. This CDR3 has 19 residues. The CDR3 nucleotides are TGTGCCAGCAGCTCCATGAACCCACAGGGTAGGACGCTCACCGGGGAGCTGTTTTTT. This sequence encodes CASSSMNPQGRTLTGELFF.

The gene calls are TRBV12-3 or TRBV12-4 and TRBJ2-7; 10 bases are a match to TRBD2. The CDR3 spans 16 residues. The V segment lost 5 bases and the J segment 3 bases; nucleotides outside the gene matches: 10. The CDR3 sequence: CASSLDALAGDYEQYF. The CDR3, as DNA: TGTGCCAGCAGTCTGGACGCTCTAGCGGGGGACTACGAGCAGTACTTC.

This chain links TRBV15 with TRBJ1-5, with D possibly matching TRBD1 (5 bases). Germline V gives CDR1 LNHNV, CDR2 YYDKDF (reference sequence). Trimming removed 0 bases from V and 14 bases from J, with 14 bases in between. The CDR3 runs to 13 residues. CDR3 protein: CATSRDRGAYEHF. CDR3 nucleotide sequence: TGTGCCACCAGCAGAGATCGCGGGGCCTACGAGCATTTT.

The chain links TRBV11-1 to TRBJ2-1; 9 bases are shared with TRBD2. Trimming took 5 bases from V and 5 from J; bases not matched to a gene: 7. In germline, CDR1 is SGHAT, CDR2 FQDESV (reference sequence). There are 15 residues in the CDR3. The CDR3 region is CASSTTSGVNNEQFF. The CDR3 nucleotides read TGTGCCAGCAGCACGACTAGCGGAGTTAACAATGAGCAGTTCTTC.

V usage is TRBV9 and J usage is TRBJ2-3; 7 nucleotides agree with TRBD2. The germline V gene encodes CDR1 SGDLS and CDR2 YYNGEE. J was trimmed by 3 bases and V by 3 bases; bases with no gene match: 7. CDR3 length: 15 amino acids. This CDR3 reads CASSGGTTRTDTQYF. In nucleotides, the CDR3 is TGTGCCAGCAGCGGGGGGACTACTCGGACAGATACGCAGTATTTT.

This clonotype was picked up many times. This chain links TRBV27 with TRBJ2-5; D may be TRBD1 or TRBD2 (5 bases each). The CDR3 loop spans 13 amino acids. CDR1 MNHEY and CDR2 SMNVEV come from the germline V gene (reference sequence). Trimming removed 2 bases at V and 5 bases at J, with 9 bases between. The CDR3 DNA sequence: TGTGCCAGCAGTTTAGAGGGGATGGAGACCCAGTACTTC. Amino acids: CASSLEGMETQYF.

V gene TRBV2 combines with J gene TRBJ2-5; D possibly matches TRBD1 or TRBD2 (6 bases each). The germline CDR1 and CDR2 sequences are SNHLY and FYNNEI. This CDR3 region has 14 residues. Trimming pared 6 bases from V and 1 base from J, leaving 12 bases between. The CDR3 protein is CASRTGALQETQYF. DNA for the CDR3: TGTGCCAGCAGGACGGGGGCCCTCCAAGAGACCCAGTACTTC.

CDR3 coding DNA: TGCAGTGCTAGAGTAGGGCTCATTACCAATGAGCAGTTCTTC. It specifies CSARVGLITNEQFF. This sequence joins TRBV20-1 and TRBJ2-1; D remains unclear. The CDR3 extends over 14 amino acids. V dropped 1 base and J dropped 6 bases, with 13 bases sitting between them. Per germline, CDR1 DFQATT and CDR2 SNEGSKA (reference sequence).

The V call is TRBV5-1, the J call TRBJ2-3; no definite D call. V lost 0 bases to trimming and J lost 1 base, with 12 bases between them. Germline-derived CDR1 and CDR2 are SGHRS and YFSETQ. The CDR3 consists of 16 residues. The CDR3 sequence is CASSLDVSRGTDTQYF. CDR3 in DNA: TGCGCCAGCAGCTTGGACGTCTCTCGGGGCACAGATACGCAGTATTTT.

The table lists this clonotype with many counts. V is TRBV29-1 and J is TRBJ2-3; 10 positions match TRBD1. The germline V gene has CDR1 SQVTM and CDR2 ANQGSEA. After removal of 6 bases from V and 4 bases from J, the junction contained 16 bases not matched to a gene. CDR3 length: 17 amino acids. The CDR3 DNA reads TGCAGCGTGTGCCCGCCGCGGGGACAGGGGATCGCAGATACGCAGTATTTT. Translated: CSVCPPRGQGIADTQYF.

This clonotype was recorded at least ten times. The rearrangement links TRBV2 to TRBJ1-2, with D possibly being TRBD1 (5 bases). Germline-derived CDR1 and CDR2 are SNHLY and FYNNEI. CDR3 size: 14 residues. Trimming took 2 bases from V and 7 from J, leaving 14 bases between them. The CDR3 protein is CASSENQGPSGYTF. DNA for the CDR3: TGTGCCAGCAGTGAAAATCAGGGTCCCTCTGGCTACACCTTC.

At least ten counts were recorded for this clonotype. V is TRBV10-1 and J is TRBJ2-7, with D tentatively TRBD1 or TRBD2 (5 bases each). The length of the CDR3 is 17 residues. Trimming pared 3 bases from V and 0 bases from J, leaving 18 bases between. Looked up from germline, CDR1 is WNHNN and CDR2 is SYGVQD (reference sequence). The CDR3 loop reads CASSDKKQRGPSYEQYF. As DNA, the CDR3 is TGCGCCAGCAGTGATAAGAAACAGAGGGGTCCCTCCTACGAGCAGTACTTC.

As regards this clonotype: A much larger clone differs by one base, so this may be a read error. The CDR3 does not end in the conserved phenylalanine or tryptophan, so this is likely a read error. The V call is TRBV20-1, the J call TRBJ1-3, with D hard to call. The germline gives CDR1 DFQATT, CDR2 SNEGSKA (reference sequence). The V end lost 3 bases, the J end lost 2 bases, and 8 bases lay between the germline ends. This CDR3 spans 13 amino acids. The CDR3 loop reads CSASMLAGNTIYL. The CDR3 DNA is TGCAGTGCTAGTATGCTTGCTGGAAACACCATATATCTT.

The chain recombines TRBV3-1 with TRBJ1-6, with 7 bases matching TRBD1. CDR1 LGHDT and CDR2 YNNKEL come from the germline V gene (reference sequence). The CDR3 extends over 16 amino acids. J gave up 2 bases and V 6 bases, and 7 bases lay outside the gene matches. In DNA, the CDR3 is TGTGCCAGCAGTCATCAGGGGGGACCCTATAATTCACCCCTCCACTTT. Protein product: CASSHQGGPYNSPLHF.